This T cell receptor (beta chain) was observed in a study of OX40 agonist ivuxolimab in advanced cancers. Sequenced by immunoSEQ multiplex PCR; TCRdb stores in-frame clones only, minus some. The data show about 86,000 clones, with around 88% seen just once and approximately 1.5% held by the top ten. The CDR3 sequence is 13 residues long. Germline V gene lookup returns CDR1 SGHVS and CDR2 FQNEAQ. V lost 1 base and J lost 14, with 15 bases in between. The chain carries TRBV7-8 and TRBJ2-1; D gene unclear. This specimen was CD4+ or CD8+ T cells sorted from blood, taken in a trial of the OX40 agonist ivuxolimab. This receptor was obtained from an adult with an advanced solid tumor such as melanoma, head and neck, liver or kidney cancer. The CDR3 protein is CASSLESRAVKFF. The CDR3 DNA reads as TGTGCCAGCAGCTTAGAAAGTCGCGCAGTTAAGTTCTTC.